These 13 T cell receptor beta chains came from one sample sequenced in a study of technical replicates of blood from a few donors. Here immunoSEQ multiplex PCR was the method, and the copy in TCRdb shows in-frame clones only, minus some. The profile shows 80,000 to 85,000 clones, about 89% of them singletons. The sample was T cells isolated from PBMCs. Every receptor here comes from a human donor in good health.

Comments on this clone: Relative to the germline gene, one junction end is altered; a read error may explain this. The chain employs TRBV7-6 and TRBJ2-7, with TRBD1 identical over 8 bases. Looked up from germline, CDR1 is SGHVS and CDR2 is FNYEAQ. The CDR3 covers 14 residues. CDR3: CASSLAGQGYEQYF. CDR3 nucleotides: TGTGCCAGCAGCCTAGCCGGACAGGGCTACGAGCAGTACTTC.

This clone was seen a handful of times. The chain combines TRBV28 with TRBJ2-4, with D unresolved. Trimming shortened V by 6 bases and J by 6 bases, and 3 bases separated the two germline ends. The V gene's germline CDR1 is MDHEN and CDR2 SYDVKM. CDR3 size: 10 residues. The DNA of the CDR3 is TGTGCCAGCAGCAGAAACATTCAGTACTTC. Amino acids: CASSRNIQYF.

The chain is built from TRBV6-1 and TRBJ1-1; no firm D call. CDR3 length equals 11 residues. Trimming removed 7 bases at V and 13 bases at J, with 16 bases between. Germline V CDR1 and CDR2: MNHNS, SASEGT. The DNA of the CDR3 is TGTGCCAGCACCCCAGGCCGGGAGGGTTTCTTT. Translated: CASTPGREGFF.

This chain joins TRBV6-5 and TRBJ2-2, with 7 bases fitting TRBD2. The V gene's germline CDR1 is MNHEY and CDR2 SVGAGI. V lost 11 bases, J lost 7 bases, and 7 bases stayed unmatched. The CDR3 totals 12 residues. DNA of the CDR3: TGTGCCTCGGGAGGTATGGGCGGGGAGCTGTTTTTT. Translated, it gives CASGGMGGELFF.

The CDR3 region has the DNA TGTGCCAGCAGCTCCCGGGACTGGGCGGTTGCGACCCAGTACTTC. The encoded protein is CASSSRDWAVATQYF. The chain employs TRBV7-8 and TRBJ2-5; TRBD2 is a possible D gene (6 bases). The CDR3 totals 15 residues. Trimming removed 4 bases at V and 7 bases at J, with 19 bases between. Germline CDR1 SGHVS, CDR2 FQNEAQ.

CDR3 coding DNA: TGTGCCAGCAGCCCGGGGACAGGGGGCACTGAAGCTTTCTTT. It is translated as CASSPGTGGTEAFF. The J gene is TRBJ1-1, the V gene TRBV9; 11 bases align to TRBD1. The CDR3 is 14 amino acids. Trimming at V came to 4 bases and at J to 4 bases, leaving 3 bases not matched to a gene. Germline CDR1 and CDR2: SGDLS and YYNGEE.

V is TRBV7-2 and J is TRBJ1-3; weak D call: TRBD1 (5 bases). The germline gives CDR1 SGHTA, CDR2 FQGNSA. V was pared by 3 bases and J by 6 bases, with 12 bases between. The CDR3 contains 14 residues. This CDR3 reads CASSFGREENTIYF. As DNA, the CDR3 is TGTGCCAGCAGCTTCGGCAGGGAGGAAAACACCATATATTTT.

The chain recombines TRBV2 with TRBJ2-1; 12 positions match TRBD2. V was pared by 5 bases and J by 7 bases, with 6 bases of the junction left unmatched. The length of the CDR3 is 15 residues. Germline CDR1 and CDR2: SNHLY and FYNNEI. CDR3 residues: CASSWTSGIENEQFF. CDR3 bases: TGTGCCAGCAGTTGGACTAGCGGGATTGAGAATGAGCAGTTCTTC.

The J gene is TRBJ2-3, the V gene TRBV9, with a weak D call TRBD1 (6 bases). V was pared by 0 bases and J by 2 bases, with 10 bases between. The CDR3 covers 15 residues. Per germline, CDR1 SGDLS and CDR2 YYNGEE. The CDR3 sequence is CASSVEDSFTDTQYF. CDR3 bases: TGTGCCAGCAGCGTAGAGGACAGCTTCACAGATACGCAGTATTTT.

The J gene is TRBJ2-3, the V gene TRBV2; 8 bases are a match to TRBD2. This CDR3 is built from 16 residues. Trimming took 3 bases from V and 2 from J; bases not matched to a gene: 7. Looked up from germline, CDR1 is SNHLY and CDR2 is FYNNEI. This CDR3 reads CASSEGLEPTTDTQYF. DNA for the CDR3: TGTGCCAGCAGTGAGGGACTAGAACCTACCACAGATACGCAGTATTTT.

The chain has TRBV5-6 and TRBJ1-2; D might be TRBD1 (5 bases). Trimming took 6 bases from V and 7 from J, leaving 16 bases between them. This CDR3 has 13 residues. The germline gives CDR1 SGHDT, CDR2 YYEEEE. This CDR3 reads CASMALDRTGYTF. The CDR3, as DNA: TGTGCCAGCATGGCTCTTGACAGAACTGGCTACACCTTC.

The rearrangement joins TRBV19 to TRBJ1-1; the D gene is possibly TRBD1 (6 bases). V lost 4 bases and J 1 base, leaving 13 bases between the germline ends. CDR3 size: 15 residues. Germline CDR1 and CDR2: LNHDA and SQIVND (reference sequence). As DNA, the CDR3 is TGTGCCAGTAGTAAAACAGGGCTAGCGAACACTGAAGCTTTCTTT. Amino acid sequence: CASSKTGLANTEAFF.

This sequence joins TRBV19 and TRBJ2-5; 7 positions agree with TRBD2. After removal of 3 bases from V and 5 bases from J, the junction contained 3 bases not matched to a gene. The CDR3 spans 13 residues. Germline CDR1 is LNHDA and CDR2 is SQIVND (reference sequence). CDR3 region: CASSMNGRETQYF. The CDR3 bases are TGTGCCAGTAGTATGAACGGGAGGGAGACCCAGTACTTC.